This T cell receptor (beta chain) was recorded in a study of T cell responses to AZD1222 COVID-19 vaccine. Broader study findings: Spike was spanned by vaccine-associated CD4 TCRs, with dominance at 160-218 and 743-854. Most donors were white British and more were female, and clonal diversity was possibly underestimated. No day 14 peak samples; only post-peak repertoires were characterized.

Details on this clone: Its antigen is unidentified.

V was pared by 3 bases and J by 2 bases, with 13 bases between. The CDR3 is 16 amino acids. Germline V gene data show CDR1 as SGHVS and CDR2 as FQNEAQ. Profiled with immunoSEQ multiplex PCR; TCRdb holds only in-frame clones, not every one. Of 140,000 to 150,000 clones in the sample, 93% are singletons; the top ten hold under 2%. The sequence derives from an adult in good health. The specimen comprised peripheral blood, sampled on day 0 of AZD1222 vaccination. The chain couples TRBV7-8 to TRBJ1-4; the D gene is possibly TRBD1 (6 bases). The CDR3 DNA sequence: TGTGCCAGCAGCTTTAGGGGGGCAGGGACTAATGAAAAACTGTTTTTT. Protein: CASSFRGAGTNEKLFF.